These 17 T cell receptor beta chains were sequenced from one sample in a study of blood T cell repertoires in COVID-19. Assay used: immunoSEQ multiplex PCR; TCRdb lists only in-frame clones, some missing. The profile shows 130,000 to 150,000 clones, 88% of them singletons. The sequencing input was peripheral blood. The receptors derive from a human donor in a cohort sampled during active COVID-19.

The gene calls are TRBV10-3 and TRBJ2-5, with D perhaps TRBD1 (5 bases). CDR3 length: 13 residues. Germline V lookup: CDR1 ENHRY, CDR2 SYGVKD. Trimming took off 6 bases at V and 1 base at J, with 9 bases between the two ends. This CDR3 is CAISTGLQETQYF. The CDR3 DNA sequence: TGTGCCATCAGCACAGGTCTCCAAGAGACCCAGTACTTC.

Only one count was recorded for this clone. CDR3 sequence: CASSRTGNMNTEAFF. CDR3 nucleotide sequence: TGTGCCAGCAGCCGGACAGGAAACATGAACACTGAAGCTTTCTTT. This chain links TRBV7-9 with TRBJ1-1, with TRBD1 matching over 7 bases. CDR1 is SEHNR and CDR2 is FQNEAQ in the germline V gene (reference sequence). The CDR3 extends over 15 amino acids. The V gene end was trimmed by 5 bases and the J gene end by 0 bases; junction bases not matched to a gene: 6. Complete variable domain (other parts from reference TRBV7-9 and TRBJ1-1): DTGVSQNPRHKITKRGQNVTFRCDPISEHNRLYWYRQTLGQGPEFLTYFQNEAQLEKSRLLSDRFSAERPKGSFSTLEIQRTEQGDSAMYLCASSRTGNMNTEAFFGQGTRLTVV.

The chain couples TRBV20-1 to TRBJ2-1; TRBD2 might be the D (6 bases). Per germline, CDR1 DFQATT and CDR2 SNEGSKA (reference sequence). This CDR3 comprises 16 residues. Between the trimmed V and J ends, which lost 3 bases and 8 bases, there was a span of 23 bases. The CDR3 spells CSASRRGAQVKDEQFF. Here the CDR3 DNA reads TGCAGTGCTAGTCGGCGGGGAGCCCAGGTCAAGGATGAGCAGTTCTTC.

This CDR3 reads CASSMGQVDGYTF. The DNA of the CDR3 is TGTGCCAGTAGTATGGGACAGGTTGATGGCTACACCTTC. The genes are TRBV19 and TRBJ1-2; 8 bases line up with TRBD1. Trimming at V came to 3 bases and at J to 6 bases, leaving 3 bases not matched to a gene. The CDR3 runs 13 residues. CDR1 and CDR2 (germline): LNHDA, SQIVND (reference sequence).

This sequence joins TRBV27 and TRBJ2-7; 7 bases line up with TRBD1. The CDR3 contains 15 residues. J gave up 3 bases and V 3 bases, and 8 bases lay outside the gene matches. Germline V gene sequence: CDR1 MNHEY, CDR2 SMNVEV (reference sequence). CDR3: CASSFGDRSVYEQYF. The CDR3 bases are TGTGCCAGCAGTTTCGGGGACAGATCTGTCTACGAGCAGTACTTC.

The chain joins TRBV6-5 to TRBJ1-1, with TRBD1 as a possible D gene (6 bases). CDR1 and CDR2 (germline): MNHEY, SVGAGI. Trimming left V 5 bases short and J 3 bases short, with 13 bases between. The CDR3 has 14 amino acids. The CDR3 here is CASSRTVHHTEAFF. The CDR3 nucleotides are TGTGCCAGCAGTCGGACAGTTCACCACACTGAAGCTTTCTTT.

CDR3 amino acids: CAWGGQGLSSNYGYTF. In nucleotides, the CDR3 is TGTGCCTGGGGCGGACAGGGGCTTTCTAGTAACTATGGCTACACCTTC. This chain connects TRBV30 to TRBJ1-2; 9 nucleotides line up with TRBD1. Germline CDR1 reads GTSNPN; CDR2 reads SVGIG (reference sequence). CDR3 length equals 16 residues. V lost 5 bases to trimming and J lost 1 base; unmatched junction nucleotides: 11.

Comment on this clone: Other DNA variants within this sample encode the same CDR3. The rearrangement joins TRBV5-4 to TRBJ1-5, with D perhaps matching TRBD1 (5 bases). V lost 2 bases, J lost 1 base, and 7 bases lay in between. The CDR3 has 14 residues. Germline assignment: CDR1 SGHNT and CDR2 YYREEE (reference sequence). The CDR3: CASSLRGSNQPQHF. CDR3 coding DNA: TGTGCCAGCAGCTTACGGGGGAGCAATCAGCCCCAGCATTTT.

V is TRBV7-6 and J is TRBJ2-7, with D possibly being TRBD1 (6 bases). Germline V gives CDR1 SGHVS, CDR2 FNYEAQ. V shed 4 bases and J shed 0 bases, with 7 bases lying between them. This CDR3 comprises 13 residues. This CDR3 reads CASSSGVSYEQYF. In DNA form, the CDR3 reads TGTGCCAGCAGCTCAGGGGTCTCCTACGAGCAGTACTTC.

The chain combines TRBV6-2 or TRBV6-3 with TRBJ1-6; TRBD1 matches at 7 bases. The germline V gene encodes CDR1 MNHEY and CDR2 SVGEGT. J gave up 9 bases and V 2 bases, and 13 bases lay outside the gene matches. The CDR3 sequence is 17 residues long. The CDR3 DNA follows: TGTGCCAGCAGTTACGCGGGACAGCTACCTCAGGCTTCACCCCTCCACTTT. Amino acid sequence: CASSYAGQLPQASPLHF.

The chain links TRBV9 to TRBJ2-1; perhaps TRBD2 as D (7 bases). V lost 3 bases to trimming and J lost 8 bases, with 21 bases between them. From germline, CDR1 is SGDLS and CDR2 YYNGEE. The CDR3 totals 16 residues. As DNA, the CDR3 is TGTGCCAGCAGCGCCGACCTAGGTAGGGGGGGGGATGAGCAGTTCTTC. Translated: CASSADLGRGGDEQFF.

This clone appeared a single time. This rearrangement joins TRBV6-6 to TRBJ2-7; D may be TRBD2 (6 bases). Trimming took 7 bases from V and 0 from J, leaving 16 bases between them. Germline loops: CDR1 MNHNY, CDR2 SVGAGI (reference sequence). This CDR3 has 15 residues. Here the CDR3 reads CASNGRDGGSYEQYF. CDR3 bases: TGTGCCAGCAACGGGAGAGACGGGGGCTCCTACGAGCAGTACTTC.

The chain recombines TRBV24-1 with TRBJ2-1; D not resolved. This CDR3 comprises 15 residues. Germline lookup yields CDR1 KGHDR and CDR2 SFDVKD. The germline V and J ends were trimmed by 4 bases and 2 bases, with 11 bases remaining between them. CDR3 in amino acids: CATSDSWAAYNEQFF. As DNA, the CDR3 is TGTGCCACCAGTGACTCGTGGGCAGCCTACAATGAGCAGTTCTTC.

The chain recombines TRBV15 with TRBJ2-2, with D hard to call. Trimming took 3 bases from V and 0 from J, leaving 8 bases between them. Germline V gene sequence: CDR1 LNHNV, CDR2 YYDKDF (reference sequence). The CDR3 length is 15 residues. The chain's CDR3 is CATSREFANTGELFF. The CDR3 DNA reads TGTGCCACCAGCAGGGAGTTCGCGAACACCGGGGAGCTGTTTTTT. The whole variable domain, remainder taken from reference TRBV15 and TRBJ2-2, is DAMVIQNPRYQVTQFGKPVTLSCSQTLNHNVMYWYQQKSSQAPKLLFHYYDKDFNNEADTPDNFQSRRPNTSFCFLDIRSPGLGDTAMYLCATSREFANTGELFFGEGSRLTVL.

CDR3 coding DNA: TGTGCCAGCAGCCCCGGACAGGCGCGGGGCTACACCTTC. This gives the protein CASSPGQARGYTF. V is TRBV14 and J is TRBJ1-2, with TRBD1 identical over 7 bases. Germline CDR1 SGHDN, CDR2 FVKESK. The CDR3 is made up of 13 amino acids. The trim removed 4 bases at V and 8 bases at J, leaving 7 bases unmatched.

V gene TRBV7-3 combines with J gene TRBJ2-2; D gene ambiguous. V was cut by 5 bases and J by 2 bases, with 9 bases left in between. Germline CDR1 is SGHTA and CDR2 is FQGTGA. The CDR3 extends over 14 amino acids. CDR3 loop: CASSPNSNTGELFF. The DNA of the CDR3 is TGTGCCAGCAGCCCAAATAGTAACACCGGGGAGCTGTTTTTT.

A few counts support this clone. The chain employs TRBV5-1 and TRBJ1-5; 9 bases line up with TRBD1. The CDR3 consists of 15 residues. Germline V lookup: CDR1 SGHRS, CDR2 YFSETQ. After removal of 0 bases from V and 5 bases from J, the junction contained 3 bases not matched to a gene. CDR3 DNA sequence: TGCGCCAGCAGCTTGGACGGACAGGGGCATCAGCCCCAGCATTTT. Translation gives CASSLDGQGHQPQHF.